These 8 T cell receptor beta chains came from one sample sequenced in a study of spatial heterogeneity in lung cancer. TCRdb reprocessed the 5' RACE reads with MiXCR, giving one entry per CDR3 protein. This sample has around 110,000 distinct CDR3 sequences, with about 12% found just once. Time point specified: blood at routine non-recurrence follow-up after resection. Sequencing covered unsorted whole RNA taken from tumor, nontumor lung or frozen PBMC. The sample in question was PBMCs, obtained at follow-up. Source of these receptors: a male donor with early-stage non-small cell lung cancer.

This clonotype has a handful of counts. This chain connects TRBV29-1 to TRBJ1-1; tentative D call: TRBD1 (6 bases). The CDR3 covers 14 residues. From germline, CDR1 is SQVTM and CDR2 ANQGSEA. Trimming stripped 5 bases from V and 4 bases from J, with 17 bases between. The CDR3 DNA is TGCAGCGTTCAAGGGGGGACCGGAGGCACTGAAGCTTTCTTT. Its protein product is CSVQGGTGGTEAFF.

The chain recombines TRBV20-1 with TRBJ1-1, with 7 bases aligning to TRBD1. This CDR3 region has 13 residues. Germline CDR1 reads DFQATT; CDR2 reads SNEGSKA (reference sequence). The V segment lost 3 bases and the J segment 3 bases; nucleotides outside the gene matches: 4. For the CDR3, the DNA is TGCAGTGCTAGCCGGGACAGACACACTGAAGCTTTCTTT. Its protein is CSASRDRHTEAFF.

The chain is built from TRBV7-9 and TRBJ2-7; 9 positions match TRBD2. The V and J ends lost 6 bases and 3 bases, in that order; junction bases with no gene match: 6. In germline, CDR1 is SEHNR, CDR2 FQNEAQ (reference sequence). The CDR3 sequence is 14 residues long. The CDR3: CASRQSGGNYEQYF. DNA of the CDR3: TGTGCCAGCAGGCAGAGCGGGGGGAACTACGAGCAGTACTTC.

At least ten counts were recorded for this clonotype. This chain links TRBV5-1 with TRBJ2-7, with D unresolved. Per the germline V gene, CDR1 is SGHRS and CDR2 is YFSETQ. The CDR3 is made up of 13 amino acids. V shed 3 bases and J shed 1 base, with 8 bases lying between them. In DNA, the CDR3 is TGCGCCAGCAGCTCTAGGTCTTCCTACGAGCAGTACTTC. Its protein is CASSSRSSYEQYF. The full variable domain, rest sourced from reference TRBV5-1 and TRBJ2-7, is KAGVTQTPRYLIKTRGQQVTLSCSPISGHRSVSWYQQTPGQGLQFLFEYFSETQRNKGNFPGRFSGRQFSNSRSEMNVSTLELGDSALYLCASSSRSSYEQYFGPGTRLTVT.

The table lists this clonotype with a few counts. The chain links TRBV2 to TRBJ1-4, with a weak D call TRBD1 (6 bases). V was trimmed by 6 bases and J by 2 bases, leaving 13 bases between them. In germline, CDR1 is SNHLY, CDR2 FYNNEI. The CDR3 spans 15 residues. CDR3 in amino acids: CASSNTGTTNEKLFF. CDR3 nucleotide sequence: TGTGCCAGCAGCAATACAGGGACCACTAATGAAAAACTGTTTTTT.

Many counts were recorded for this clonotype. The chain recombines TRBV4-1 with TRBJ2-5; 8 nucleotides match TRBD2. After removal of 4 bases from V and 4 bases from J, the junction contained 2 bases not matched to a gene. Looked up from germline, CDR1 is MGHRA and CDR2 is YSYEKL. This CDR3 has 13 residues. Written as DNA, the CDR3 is TGCGCCAGCAGCCGGCTAGCGGGAGAGACCCAGTACTTC. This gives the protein CASSRLAGETQYF.

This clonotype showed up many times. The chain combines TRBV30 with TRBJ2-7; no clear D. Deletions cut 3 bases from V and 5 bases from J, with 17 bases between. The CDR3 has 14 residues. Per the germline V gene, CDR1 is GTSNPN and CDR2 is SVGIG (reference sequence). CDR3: CAWSRTVLGHEQYF. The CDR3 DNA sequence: TGTGCCTGGAGCAGGACGGTTCTAGGCCACGAGCAGTACTTC.

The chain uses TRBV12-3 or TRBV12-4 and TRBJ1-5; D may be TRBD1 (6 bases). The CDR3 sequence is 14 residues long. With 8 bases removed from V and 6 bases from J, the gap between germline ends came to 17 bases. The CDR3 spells CASRSAGVGQPQHF. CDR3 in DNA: TGTGCCAGCCGTTCCGCAGGGGTCGGTCAGCCCCAGCATTTT.